Below, 18 T cell receptor beta chains from the same sample are listed, as sequenced in a study of T cells after yellow fever vaccination (dated by TCRdb to about 2019). Library creation used 5' RACE. Sequencing relied on an Illumina HiSeq 2500. TCRdb took the public reads, trimmed them with fastp at Q25, ran MiXCR for clone calling and kept in-frame beta chains. Each CDR3 protein gets just one entry, which takes the most common genes and DNA from the rows behind it. The sample table holds approximately 47,000 distinct CDR3 sequences, of which 5% to 7% were seen once. The top ten clonotypes cover 10% of the sample. The sample's treatment or condition label, in plain terms: live attenuated yellow fever vaccine strain. The input for sequencing was PBMCs, either bulk or a sorted T-cell subset (CD4+, CD8+, memory, or dextramer-sorted; not recorded which), taken 45 days after the yellow fever booster vaccination. The receptors derive from a man aged 30 to 39 who received the YFV17D yellow fever vaccine.

This clonotype came up a few times. This chain joins TRBV11-2 and TRBJ2-1; D is perhaps TRBD2 (5 bases). Trimming cost V 1 base and J 8 bases, with 6 bases left between them. CDR1 is SGHAT and CDR2 is FQNNGV in the germline V gene. This CDR3 comprises 12 residues. This CDR3 is CASSLAEDEQFF. In DNA form, the CDR3 reads TGTGCCAGCAGCTTAGCGGAGGATGAGCAGTTCTTC.

The sample holds many counts of this clonotype. The chain employs TRBV7-8 and TRBJ2-1; possibly TRBD2 for D (5 bases). The length of the CDR3 is 14 residues. Germline V gene sequence: CDR1 SGHVS, CDR2 FQNEAQ. V gave up 3 bases and J gave up 2 bases, with 8 bases separating them. CDR3 DNA sequence: TGTGCCAGCAGCTTGGTAGCGACCTACAATGAGCAGTTCTTC. This encodes CASSLVATYNEQFF.

This clonotype was counted at least ten times. CDR3: CASSYQRRVSGELFF. The CDR3 DNA reads as TGTGCCAGCAGTTACCAGAGGCGGGTTTCCGGGGAGCTGTTTTTT. This chain connects TRBV6-2 or TRBV6-3 to TRBJ2-2, with a possible D match to TRBD2 (5 bases). CDR3 length: 15 amino acids. The germline gives CDR1 MNHEY, CDR2 SVGEGT. The V gene lost 2 bases and the J gene lost 6 bases, with 13 bases spanning the gap.

Ten or more counts support this clonotype. The chain combines TRBV20-1 with TRBJ2-3; the match to TRBD2 covers 8 bases. The germline gives CDR1 DFQATT, CDR2 SNEGSKA (reference sequence). The CDR3 is 14 amino acids. V gave up 8 bases and J gave up 0 bases; unmatched junction bases: 7. In DNA, the CDR3 is TGCAGTCGAACCAGCGGGGGCAGCACAGATACGCAGTATTTT. Protein: CSRTSGGSTDTQYF.

This clonotype has a count of ten or more. The rearrangement links TRBV10-3 to TRBJ2-3, with 8 positions matching TRBD2. CDR1 and CDR2 (germline): ENHRY, SYGVKD. The CDR3 spans 18 residues. J gave up 6 bases and V 4 bases, and 18 bases lay outside the gene matches. DNA of the CDR3: TGTGCCATCAGTGGAATATCGCTAGCGGGCAGTATCGGGGATACGCAGTATTTT. Translation: CAISGISLAGSIGDTQYF.

This clonotype has at least ten counts. The rearrangement joins TRBV7-2 to TRBJ1-2; unclear D gene. The CDR3 contains 14 residues. Germline V lookup: CDR1 SGHTA, CDR2 FQGNSA. Trimming took 2 bases from V and 0 from J, leaving 7 bases between them. The CDR3 sequence is CASSLNRANYGYTF. The CDR3 nucleotides read TGTGCCAGCAGCTTAAATCGGGCTAACTATGGCTACACCTTC.

The chain uses TRBV5-4 and TRBJ2-7; D not certain. CDR3 size: 17 residues. Trimming removed 4 bases at V and 0 bases at J, with 20 bases between. Per the germline V gene, CDR1 is SGHNT and CDR2 is YYREEE (reference sequence). The CDR3 nucleotides are TGTGCCAGCAGCCCCGAGTCGCCGCAGGTAGACTCCTACGAGCAGTACTTC. It codes for CASSPESPQVDSYEQYF.

This clonotype has just a few counts. The rearrangement links TRBV6-5 to TRBJ1-2; D uncertain. Trimming stripped 1 base from V and 4 bases from J, with 10 bases between. The CDR3 covers 14 residues. From germline, CDR1 is MNHEY and CDR2 SVGAGI. The CDR3 region is CASSYYEGAYGYTF. Written as DNA, the CDR3 is TGTGCCAGCAGTTACTATGAGGGTGCCTATGGCTACACCTTC.

This rearrangement joins TRBV7-9 to TRBJ1-1; D gene uncertain. The CDR3 sequence is 11 residues long. V lost 11 bases and J lost 1, with 8 bases in between. In germline, CDR1 is SEHNR, CDR2 FQNEAQ (reference sequence). The CDR3 loop is CACTPNTEAFF. CDR3 nucleotides: TGTGCCTGTACCCCGAACACTGAAGCTTTCTTT.

This clonotype has at least ten counts. The chain carries TRBV12-3 or TRBV12-4 and TRBJ2-2; 8 nucleotides align to TRBD1. CDR3 length equals 15 residues. Trimming took 5 bases from V and 5 from J; bases not matched to a gene: 7. The CDR3 here is CASSPRTGSTGELFF. The CDR3, as DNA: TGTGCCAGCAGTCCTCGGACAGGGAGTACCGGGGAGCTGTTTTTT.

The rearrangement uses TRBV7-7 and TRBJ2-5, with 9 bases matching TRBD2. Germline trimming cut 0 bases from V and 5 bases from J; bases unmatched to any gene: 7. The CDR3 has 16 residues. The germline CDR1 and CDR2 sequences are SSHAT and FNYEAQ (reference sequence). The CDR3 DNA reads TGTGCCAGCAGCTTAGCGCCTGCGGGAGGGCAGGAGACCCAGTACTTC. It codes for CASSLAPAGGQETQYF.

In its sample, this clonotype was seen a few times. The V and J genes are TRBV5-1 and TRBJ2-7; TRBD1 is a possible D gene (6 bases). The CDR3 length is 14 residues. In germline, CDR1 is SGHRS, CDR2 YFSETQ. Trimming removed 6 bases from V and 5 bases from J, with 18 bases in between. The CDR3 is CASTRLTGEDEQYF. DNA of the CDR3: TGCGCCAGCACCCGATTGACAGGAGAAGACGAGCAGTACTTC.

This sequence joins TRBV18 and TRBJ2-3; the D is unclear. The length of the CDR3 is 18 residues. The ends were cut back, 4 bases at V and 2 bases at J, with 22 bases in the middle. Looked up from germline, CDR1 is KGHSH and CDR2 is LQKENI. The CDR3 is CASSQDSPLASYTDTQYF. The CDR3 DNA is TGTGCCAGCTCACAAGACTCTCCTCTTGCGTCGTACACAGATACGCAGTATTTT.

The table lists this clonotype with a few counts. The gene calls are TRBV6-5 and TRBJ1-3; 10 bases agree with TRBD1. Germline CDR1 reads MNHEY; CDR2 reads SVGAGI. V lost 6 bases to trimming and J lost 3 bases; unmatched junction nucleotides: 11. The CDR3 has 17 residues. Here the CDR3 reads CASRMGQGSLLGNTIYF. CDR3 nucleotides: TGTGCCAGCAGGATGGGACAGGGGTCTCTCCTTGGAAACACCATATATTTT.

This clonotype was seen many times. The J gene is TRBJ1-1, the V gene TRBV24-1; D may be TRBD1 (5 bases). The CDR3 is 15 residues long. Deletions cut 9 bases from V and 4 bases from J, with 20 bases between. CDR1 is KGHDR and CDR2 is SFDVKD in the germline V gene. The CDR3 reads CATSAGDGGGTEAFF. CDR3 sequence (DNA): TGTGCCACCTCAGCCGGTGACGGGGGGGGCACTGAAGCTTTCTTT.

In regard to this clonotype: A read error may produce the germline difference seen at one junction end. The chain is built from TRBV2 and TRBJ2-7; D may be TRBD1 (6 bases). Germline lookup yields CDR1 SNHLY and CDR2 FYNNEI. CDR3 length: 16 residues. In DNA, the CDR3 is TGTGCCATCAGTAAAAAGACAGGCCTCACCTTCTACGAGCAGTACTTC. It yields the protein CAISKKTGLTFYEQYF.

This clonotype was found many times. The rearrangement uses TRBV11-2 and TRBJ2-2; D not resolved. V was clipped by 5 bases and J by 2 bases, with 18 bases between them. Germline V gene data show CDR1 as SGHAT and CDR2 as FQNNGV. CDR3 length: 17 amino acids. Written as DNA, the CDR3 is TGTGCCAGCAGCCGAGGTATTAGCCAACATAACACCGGGGAGCTGTTTTTT. Translated, it gives CASSRGISQHNTGELFF.

This clonotype has ten or more counts. The chain uses TRBV5-1 and TRBJ2-1; 7 positions agree with TRBD1. Germline V gene lookup returns CDR1 SGHRS and CDR2 YFSETQ. Losses at the gene ends were 0 bases for V and 3 bases for J; bases not matched to a gene: 6. The CDR3 has 16 amino acids. CDR3 nucleotides: TGCGCCAGCAGCTTGGCTGCGACAGGGCGCTACAATGAGCAGTTCTTC. Translating gives CASSLAATGRYNEQFF.